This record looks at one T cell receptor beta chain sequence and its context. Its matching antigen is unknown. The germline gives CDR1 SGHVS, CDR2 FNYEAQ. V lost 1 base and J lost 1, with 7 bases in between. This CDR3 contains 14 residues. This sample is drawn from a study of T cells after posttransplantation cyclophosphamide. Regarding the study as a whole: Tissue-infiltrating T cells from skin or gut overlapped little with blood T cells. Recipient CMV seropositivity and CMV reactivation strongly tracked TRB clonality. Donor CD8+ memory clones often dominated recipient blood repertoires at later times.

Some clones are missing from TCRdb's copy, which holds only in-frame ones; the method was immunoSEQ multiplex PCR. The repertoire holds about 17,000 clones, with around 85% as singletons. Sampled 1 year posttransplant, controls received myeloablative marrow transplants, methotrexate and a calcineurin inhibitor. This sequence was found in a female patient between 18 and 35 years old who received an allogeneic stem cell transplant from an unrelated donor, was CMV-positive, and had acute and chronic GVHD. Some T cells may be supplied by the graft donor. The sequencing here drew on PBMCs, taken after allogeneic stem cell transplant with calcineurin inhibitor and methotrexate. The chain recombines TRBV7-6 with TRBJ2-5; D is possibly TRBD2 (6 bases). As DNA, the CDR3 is TGTGCCAGCAGCTTAGTGGGGGGCCAAGAGACCCAGTACTTC. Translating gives CASSLVGGQETQYF.